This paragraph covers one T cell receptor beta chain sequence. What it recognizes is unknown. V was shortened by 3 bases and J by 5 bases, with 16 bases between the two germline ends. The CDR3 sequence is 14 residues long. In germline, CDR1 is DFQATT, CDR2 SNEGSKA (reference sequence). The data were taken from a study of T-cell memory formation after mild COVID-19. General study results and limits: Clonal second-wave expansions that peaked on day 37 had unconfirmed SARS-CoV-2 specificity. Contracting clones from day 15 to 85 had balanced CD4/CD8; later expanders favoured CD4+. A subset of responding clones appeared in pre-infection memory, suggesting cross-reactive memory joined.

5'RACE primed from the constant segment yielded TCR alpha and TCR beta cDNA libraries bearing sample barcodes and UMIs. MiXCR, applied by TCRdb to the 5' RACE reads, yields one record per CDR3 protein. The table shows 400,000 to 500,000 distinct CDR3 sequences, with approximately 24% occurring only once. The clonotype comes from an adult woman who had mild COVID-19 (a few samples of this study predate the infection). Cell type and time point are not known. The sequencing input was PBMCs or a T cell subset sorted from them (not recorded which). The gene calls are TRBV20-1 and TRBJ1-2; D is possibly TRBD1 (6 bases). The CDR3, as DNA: TGCAGTGCTAGTGGGGACAACCAAAATTATGGCTACACCTTC. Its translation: CSASGDNQNYGYTF.